This T cell receptor beta chain derives from a study of CD8 T cells in Susac syndrome. Study-level findings and limits: As the study acknowledged, the number of individuals in its TCR sequencing and HLA analysis was relatively small.

Random hexamers were used to reverse transcribe about 0.45 to 1 ug of RNA. The authors amplified TCR beta CDR3 across 54 Vbeta and 13 Jbeta using immunoSEQ multiplex PCR. One entry per CDR3 protein results from TCRdb running MiXCR on the immunoSEQ multiplex PCR reads. The sample lists 150,000 to 200,000 distinct CDR3 sequences, roughly 92% occurring once. TCR beta was sequenced from blood CD8+ and CD4+ T cells. Points on this clonotype: Its antigen remains unidentified.

Germline V lookup: CDR1 MNHEY, CDR2 SVGAGI. V lost 0 bases, J lost 6 bases, and 11 bases lay in between. The CDR3 has 15 residues. The clonotype comes from a human donor in good health. The chain recombines TRBV6-5 with TRBJ2-2, with D hard to call. Sequencing input: CD4+ T cells from PBMCs. The CDR3 DNA follows: TGTGCCAGCAGTTACTCGGGTTTCAGATCCGGGGAGCTGTTTTTT. Protein product: CASSYSGFRSGELFF.